The TCR beta chain described here comes from a study of blood T cell repertoires in COVID-19. For the study at large: There were acute and convalescent COVID-19 samples, and they came from the United States, Italy and Spain. T cells, B-cell-depleted T cells, or PBMCs supplied cDNA or gDNA.

Per the original methods: Nucleated cell counts were estimated from reference gene primer amplification. The assay was immunoSEQ multiplex PCR, and TCRdb's table has in-frame clones only and misses some. V and J calls and clone size follow that table, whereas D and trimming were derived from the DNA. The table lists approximately 350,000 clones, 75% to 90% of them singletons. It was during active infection that Seattle patients were enrolled and then longitudinally followed. This TCR derives from a woman aged 55-70 years with COVID-19, enrolled during active disease. Input material: peripheral blood.

CDR3 residues: CASGREGTDTQYF. Here the CDR3 DNA reads TGTGCCAGCGGGCGGGAAGGCACAGATACGCAGTATTTT. The J gene is TRBJ2-3, the V gene TRBV2, with D perhaps TRBD2 (6 bases). CDR3 length: 13 residues. The germline V gene encodes CDR1 SNHLY and CDR2 FYNNEI. V was cut by 8 bases and J by 1 base, with 10 bases left in between.